This T cell receptor (beta chain) was sequenced during a study of CD8 T cells in Susac syndrome. CDR1 SGHVS and CDR2 FQNEAQ come from the germline V gene. V was trimmed by 2 bases and J by 5 bases, leaving 12 bases between them. CDR3 length: 14 amino acids. Sequencing of TCR beta was performed on blood CD8+ and CD4+ T cells. Healthy donors matched for age and sex were used as controls. A quantity of roughly 0.5 to 1 ug RNA underwent reverse transcription using random hexamers. The CDR3 of TCR beta was amplified by immunoSEQ multiplex PCR across 54 Vbeta and 13 Jbeta. One entry per CDR3 protein, called by TCRdb with MiXCR from the immunoSEQ multiplex PCR reads. The sample contains some 60,000 distinct CDR3 sequences, approximately 90% of which appear only once.

This clonotype was sampled from a human donor in good health. The J gene is TRBJ2-5, the V gene TRBV7-8, with D possibly matching TRBD2 (6 bases). Material for sequencing was CD8+ T cells from PBMCs. This CDR3 reads CASSLNSGGETQYF. The CDR3 DNA follows: TGTGCCAGCAGCTTAAATAGCGGCGGGGAGACCCAGTACTTC.